A selection of T cell receptor beta chains follows, all from one sample in a study of blood T cell repertoires in COVID-19. Assay: immunoSEQ multiplex PCR; the TCRdb copy retains only in-frame clones and omits some. The sample includes hundreds of thousands of clones, around 87% of them seen just once. Source material: peripheral blood. These TCRs come from a woman in her 40s who had recovered from COVID-19. Both conserved end residues are part of each CDR3. D genes are given only for firm matches. Some rows mark clone size as missing; the rest say once, few, many or name a class of expanded clone.

CDR3nt,CDR3aa,j_gene,abundance,d_gene,v_gene,len
TGTGCCAGCAGCCAAGATCGGAAACTAGTCGGAAATGAGCAGTTCTTC,CASSQDRKLVGNEQFF,TRBJ2-1,-,-,TRBV4-2,16
TGTGCCAGCAGTGATTCGGGGAGAGGCTACGAGCAGTACTTC,CASSDSGRGYEQYF,TRBJ2-7,-,-,TRBV6-1,14
TGCGCCAGCAGTGACAGGACATCCACCTACGAGCAGTACTTC,CASSDRTSTYEQYF,TRBJ2-7,-,-,TRBV10-1,14
TGTGCCAGCAGCTGGGGGCAGCTCTATGGCTACACCTTC,CASSWGQLYGYTF,TRBJ1-2,-,-,TRBV7-2,13
TGTGCCAGCAGCTCGAGACAGGGCCGCCTAGCCAAAAACATTCAGTACTTC,CASSSRQGRLAKNIQYF,TRBJ2-4,-,TRBD1,TRBV3-1/TRBV3-2,17
TGTGCCAGCAGCTTAGGGGGTAGCGGTGGCTACACCTTC,CASSLGGSGGYTF,TRBJ1-2,-,-,TRBV7-9,13
TGTGCCATCAGTGGGGTGAGGAGGGGGCATGGCTACACCTTC,CAISGVRRGHGYTF,TRBJ1-2,-,TRBD1,TRBV10-3,14
TGTGCCTGGAGGTCCTGGGGCCTAAGCTCTGGAAACACCATATATTTT,CAWRSWGLSSGNTIYF,TRBJ1-3,once,-,TRBV30,16
TGTGCCAGCACCCCTAGGGGCTCTTCGTCGTATGGCTACACCTTC,CASTPRGSSSYGYTF,TRBJ1-2,few,-,TRBV7-9,15
TGTGCCAGCAGCTACAGAAGGCGAAACTATGGCTACACCTTC,CASSYRRRNYGYTF,TRBJ1-2,few,-,TRBV13,14